What follows describes a single T cell receptor beta chain. Repertoires were generated with immunoSEQ multiplex PCR, while TCRdb's copy carries only in-frame clones and drops some. The sample shows about 25,000 clones, 95% of them seen only once. This sample is part of a study of B cell selection in AIRE deficiency. J gave up 3 bases and V 3 bases, and 6 bases lay outside the gene matches. From germline, CDR1 is SGHNT and CDR2 YYREEE (reference sequence). CDR3 length equals 17 residues. Conventional CD4 T cells were sorted as CD4+CD127+ cells. This sequence was found in a human donor in good health. Sequenced input: CD4+CD127+ conventional T cells sorted from PBMCs. The genes are TRBV5-4 and TRBJ2-1; 13 bases match TRBD2. The CDR3 sequence is CASSWGGLAGHYNEQFF. The CDR3 DNA sequence: TGTGCCAGCAGCTGGGGGGGACTAGCGGGGCACTACAATGAGCAGTTCTTC.